A selection of T cell receptor beta chains follows, all from one sample in a study of CD8 T cells in Susac syndrome. TCRdb called the immunoSEQ multiplex PCR reads again in MiXCR, with one record for every CDR3 protein. The table has roughly 80,000 distinct CDR3 sequences, 90% to 95% seen once. Material for sequencing was CD8+ T cells from PBMCs. Receptors were obtained from a human donor with multiple sclerosis. CDR3s include the opening cysteine and the closing phenylalanine or tryptophan. D genes are given only for firm matches. The listing skips clone size in some rows; elsewhere it reads once, few, many or a size class.

j_call clone_size d_call cdr3_length v_call cdr3_nt cdr3_aa
TRBJ2-7 . . 13 TRBV25-1 TGTGCCAGCAGTGAAACAGGGTTCGACGAGCAGTACTTC CASSETGFDEQYF
TRBJ1-2 . . 12 TRBV6-2/TRBV6-3 TGTGCCAGCAGTTCGGGACTCTATGGCTACACCTTC CASSSGLYGYTF
TRBJ2-3 . TRBD2 16 TRBV11-3 TGTGCCAGCAGCTTAAATGTACTAGCGGGGGAAGATACGCAGTATTTT CASSLNVLAGEDTQYF
TRBJ1-5 . . 15 TRBV7-2 TGTGCCAGCAGCTTAGACCAGGGAAAGAGTCAGCCCCAGCATTTT CASSLDQGKSQPQHF
TRBJ2-2 . . 14 TRBV11-2 TGTGCCAGCAGCTTGGGCACATACACCGGGGAGCTGTTTTTT CASSLGTYTGELFF
TRBJ2-5 . . 11 TRBV20-1 TGCAGTGCTAGGCAGGTGGGGACCCAGTACTTC CSARQVGTQYF
TRBJ2-7 few . 15 TRBV28 TGTGCCAGCAGCCCTATCTCAGAACTAGGGGACGAGCAGTACTTC CASSPISELGDEQYF
TRBJ2-5 . . 14 TRBV14 TGTGCCAGCAGCCAACGAGGTTGGCAAGAGGCCCAGTACTTC CASSQRGWQEAQYF
TRBJ2-1 . . 15 TRBV13 TGTGCCAGCAGCTTGCGTCTAAGCTCCTACAATGAGCAGTTCTTC CASSLRLSSYNEQFF
TRBJ2-7 . . 13 TRBV15 TGTGCCACCAGCAGAGACAGGGGAGACGAGCAGTACTTC CATSRDRGDEQYF
TRBJ1-1 . TRBD1 14 TRBV29-1 TGCAGCGTCGCCACTTGGGACAGGGGCACTGAAGCTTTCTTT CSVATWDRGTEAFF
TRBJ1-2 . . 15 TRBV3-1 TGTGCCAGCAGCTTACCGGGACAAACTAACTATGGCTACGCCTTC CASSLPGQTNYGYAF
TRBJ2-1 . . 13 TRBV28 TGTGCCAGCCGGCGCCGGAATGACAATGAGCAGTTCTTC CASRRRNDNEQFF
TRBJ1-2 . . 16 TRBV9 TGTGCCAGCAGCGTAGCTGGGCTCGGGGACCCTAATGGCTACACCTTC CASSVAGLGDPNGYTF
TRBJ1-1 . . 11 TRBV20-1 TGCAGTGCTCCGAGAGGATCTGAAGCTTTCTTT CSAPRGSEAFF
TRBJ1-5 . . 15 TRBV6-5 TGTGCCAGCAGTTACTCGGTTGGAGCCGATCAGCCCCAGCATTTT CASSYSVGADQPQHF
TRBJ2-3 once . 15 TRBV2 TGTGCCAGCAGTTTCAGCGGTTCTAGCACAGATACGCAGTATTTT CASSFSGSSTDTQYF
TRBJ2-1 . TRBD2 15 TRBV6-5 TGTGCCAGCAGTTACGAAGCGGGAGGCATCAATGAGCAGTTCTTC CASSYEAGGINEQFF
TRBJ1-1 . . 15 TRBV4-1 TGCGCCAGCAGCCAACCCGGGGTTTGGTCGCCTGAAGCTTTCTTT CASSQPGVWSPEAFF
TRBJ2-1 . . 14 TRBV5-1 TGCGCCAGCAGCCCCAACTACAACAATGACGAGCAGTTCTTC CASSPNYNNDEQFF
TRBJ1-1 . . 15 TRBV9 TGTGCCAGCAGCGTAGAGGGAGGGGACAACACTGAAGCTTTCTTT CASSVEGGDNTEAFF
TRBJ2-2 . . 16 TRBV5-1 TGCGCCAGCAGCCCAAGCGGGTATCTGAACACCGGGGAGCTGTTTTTT CASSPSGYLNTGELFF
TRBJ2-1 . . 14 TRBV12-3/TRBV12-4 TGTGCCAGCAGTTCTTGGACAGCCGGGGGTGAGCAGTTCTTC CASSSWTAGGEQFF
TRBJ2-3 . TRBD2 15 TRBV7-6 TGTGCCAGCAGCTTAAGCGGGGAATTGACAGATACGCAGTATTTT CASSLSGELTDTQYF
TRBJ1-1 . TRBD1 15 TRBV7-9 TGTGCCAGCAGCCCAAGAACCCCGGGACAGGATGAAGCTTTCTTT CASSPRTPGQDEAFF
TRBJ1-2 . . 12 TRBV19 TGTGCCAGCGCAGGGACATCGGATGGCTACACCTTC CASAGTSDGYTF
TRBJ2-1 once TRBD2 14 TRBV7-3 TGTGCCAGCAGCTTATCGGGGGGGCTGGATGAGCAGTTCTTC CASSLSGGLDEQFF
TRBJ2-2 . . 14 TRBV23-1 TGCGCCAGCAGTCAATTTAGACACACCGGGGAGCTGTTTTTT CASSQFRHTGELFF
TRBJ2-2 . TRBD1 18 TRBV3-1 TGTGCCAGCAGCCAAGATTTGACAGGGGGCTTGTGGACCGGGGAGCTGTTTTTT CASSQDLTGGLWTGELFF
TRBJ2-3 . TRBD2 14 TRBV29-1 TGCAGCGTTTTACTAGCGGGAGGGACAGATACGCAGTATTTT CSVLLAGGTDTQYF
TRBJ2-7 few . 13 TRBV19 TGTGCCAGTAGTGCGGGACAGTCCTACGAGCAGTACTTC CASSAGQSYEQYF
TRBJ2-7 few . 13 TRBV12-5 TGTGCTAGTGGTTTGGAAAGCGACTACGAGCAGTACTTC CASGLESDYEQYF
TRBJ2-4 . . 16 TRBV4-1 TGCGCCAGCAGCCAAGGACGTATCCTAGCCAAAAACATTCAGTACTTC CASSQGRILAKNIQYF
TRBJ2-7 . . 15 TRBV28 TGTGCCAGCAGTATACGGGCAGGGTCGGACTACGAGCAGTACTTC CASSIRAGSDYEQYF
TRBJ2-4 . . 14 TRBV12-3/TRBV12-4 TGTGCCAGCCAGACGGAGGGGGCCAAAAACATTCAGTACTTC CASQTEGAKNIQYF
TRBJ1-2 . . 14 TRBV19 TGTGCCAGTAGTATCTCGTTTGAGGCGATTGGCTACACCTTC CASSISFEAIGYTF
TRBJ1-1 . . 14 TRBV27 TGTGCCAGCGCCGCACCTAGTCTTGGGACTGAAGCTTTCTTT CASAAPSLGTEAFF
TRBJ2-5 . . 17 TRBV4-1 TGCGCCAGCAGCCAAGCGGTTCTGGGGCCAGCTCCGGGGACCCAGTACTTC CASSQAVLGPAPGTQYF
TRBJ2-7 . TRBD2 13 TRBV27 TGTGCCAGCAGTTTTGGGACTACCTACGAGCAGTACTTC CASSFGTTYEQYF
TRBJ2-7 . TRBD1 16 TRBV2 TGTGCCAGCAGTGAGTCCGGGACAGGGTTGTCCTACGAGCAGTACTTC CASSESGTGLSYEQYF
TRBJ2-5 . . 12 TRBV12-3/TRBV12-4 TGTGCCAGCAGAGGGAGTATCGAGACCCAGTACTTC CASRGSIETQYF
TRBJ2-1 . TRBD2 16 TRBV20-1 TGCAGTGCTAGTGGGGGCACTAGCGGGTTCTACAATGAGCAGTTCTTC CSASGGTSGFYNEQFF
TRBJ2-3 . . 16 TRBV24-1 TGTGCCACCAGTGATCTGGACAGCTATAGCACAGATACGCAGTATTTT CATSDLDSYSTDTQYF
TRBJ1-1 . . 11 TRBV28 TGTGCCAGCACCCCGGGACGTGGGGCTTTCTTT CASTPGRGAFF
TRBJ2-1 . . 16 TRBV11-2 TGTGCCAGCAGCTTATCCCCCGTGAGCTCCTACAATGAGCAGTTCTTC CASSLSPVSSYNEQFF
TRBJ2-7 . . 13 TRBV20-1 TGCAGTCCGCGGGACATGGAGACCTACGAGCAGTACTTC CSPRDMETYEQYF
TRBJ1-1 . . 14 TRBV7-8 TGTGCCAGCAGCTTGGGGGGAGGGAACACTGAAGCTTTCTTT CASSLGGGNTEAFF
TRBJ2-7 . TRBD1 14 TRBV5-1 TGCGCCAGCAGCATCGGACAGGGTGGTGGCGAGCAGTACTTC CASSIGQGGGEQYF